Reported below is one T cell receptor beta chain. The antigen is unknown. V lost 3 bases and J lost 0, with 8 bases in between. The CDR3 loop spans 13 amino acids. CDR1 is DFQATT and CDR2 is SNEGSKA in the germline V gene (reference sequence). With iRepertoire HTBI primers and Arm-PCR of CDR3 regions, TCR beta libraries were built. Each CDR3 protein gets one entry after TCRdb re-called the multiplex PCR reads with MiXCR. This repertoire shows roughly 700,000 distinct CDR3 sequences, about 30% found once; its top ten account for roughly 40%. Time point described: persistent/refractory GD, antithyroid drugs over 5 years with positive TRAb. PBMCs were the source of the RNA used for TCR sequencing. The data were taken from a study of regulatory T cells in long-lasting Graves disease. Study findings and constraints: The study found persistent patients shared more public clonotypes (2,741) than new patients (over 850). The researchers studied only peripheral blood, not thyroid tissue. Persistent disease preferred TRBV28, TRBJ1-2 and TRBJ2-5.

This sequence was found in a female donor with Graves disease. This chain joins TRBV20-1 and TRBJ1-1, with D unresolved. Sequencing used peripheral blood mononuclear cells (PBMCs), obtained when the disease was refractory, from a patient treated with antithyroid drugs. The CDR3 here is CSARGGLNTEAFF. DNA for the CDR3: TGCAGTGCTAGGGGTGGCTTGAACACTGAAGCTTTCTTT.